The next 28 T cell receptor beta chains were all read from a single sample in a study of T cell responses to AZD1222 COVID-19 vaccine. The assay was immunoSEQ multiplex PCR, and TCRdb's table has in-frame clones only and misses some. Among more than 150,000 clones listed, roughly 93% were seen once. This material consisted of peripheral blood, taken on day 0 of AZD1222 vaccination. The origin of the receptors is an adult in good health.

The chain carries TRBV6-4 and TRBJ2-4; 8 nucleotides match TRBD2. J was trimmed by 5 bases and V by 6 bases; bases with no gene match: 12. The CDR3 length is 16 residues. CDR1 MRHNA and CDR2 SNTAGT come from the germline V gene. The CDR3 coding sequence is TGTGCCAGCAGCCTAGCGGGCCACCACTGCGAAAACATTCAGTACTTC. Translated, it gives CASSLAGHHCENIQYF.

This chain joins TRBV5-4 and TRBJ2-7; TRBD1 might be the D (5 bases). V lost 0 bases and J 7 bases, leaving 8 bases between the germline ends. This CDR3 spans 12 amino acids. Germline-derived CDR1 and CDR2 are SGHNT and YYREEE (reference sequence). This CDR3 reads CASSLGPGEQYF. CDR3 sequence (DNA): TGTGCCAGCAGCTTGGGGCCAGGGGAGCAGTACTTC.

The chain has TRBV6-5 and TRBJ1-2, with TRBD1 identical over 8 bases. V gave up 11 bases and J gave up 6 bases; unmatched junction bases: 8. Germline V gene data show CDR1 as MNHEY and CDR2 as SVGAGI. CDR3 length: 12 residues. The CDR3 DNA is TGTGCCTGTTGGACAGGGTTGAATGGCTACACCTTC. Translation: CACWTGLNGYTF.

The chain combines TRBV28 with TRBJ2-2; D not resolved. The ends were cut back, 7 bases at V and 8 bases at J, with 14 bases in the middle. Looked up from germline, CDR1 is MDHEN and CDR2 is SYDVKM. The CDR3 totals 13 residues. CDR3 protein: CASTPGVGGELFF. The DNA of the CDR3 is TGTGCCAGCACCCCTGGGGTGGGGGGGGAGCTGTTTTTT.

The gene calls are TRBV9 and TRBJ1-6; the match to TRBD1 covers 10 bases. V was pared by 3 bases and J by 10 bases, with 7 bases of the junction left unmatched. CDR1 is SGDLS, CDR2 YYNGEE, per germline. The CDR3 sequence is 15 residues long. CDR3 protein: CASSGGTGASSPLHF. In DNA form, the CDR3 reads TGTGCCAGCAGCGGGGGGACAGGGGCTTCGTCACCCCTCCACTTT.

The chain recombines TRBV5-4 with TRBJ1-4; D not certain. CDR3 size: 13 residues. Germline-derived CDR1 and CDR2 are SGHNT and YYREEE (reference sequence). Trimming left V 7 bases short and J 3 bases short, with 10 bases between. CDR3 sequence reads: CASSIGANEKLFF. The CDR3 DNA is TGTGCCAGCTCAATCGGGGCTAATGAAAAACTGTTTTTT.

The CDR3 is CASSLVGVDRGNEQFF. CDR3 bases: TGTGCCAGCAGCTTAGTGGGGGTGGACAGGGGCAATGAGCAGTTCTTC. This chain links TRBV7-2 with TRBJ2-1; TRBD1 aligns across 9 bases. Unmatched junction bases numbered 7, after V lost 1 base and J lost 6 bases. CDR1 is SGHTA and CDR2 is FQGNSA in the germline V gene. The CDR3 spans 16 residues.

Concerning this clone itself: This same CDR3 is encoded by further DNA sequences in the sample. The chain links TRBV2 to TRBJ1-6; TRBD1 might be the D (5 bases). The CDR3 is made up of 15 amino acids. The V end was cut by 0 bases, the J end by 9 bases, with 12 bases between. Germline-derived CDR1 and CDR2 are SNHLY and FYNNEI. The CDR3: CASSEARGAGSPLHF. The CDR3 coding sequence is TGTGCCAGCAGTGAAGCGCGTGGGGCCGGTTCACCCCTCCACTTT. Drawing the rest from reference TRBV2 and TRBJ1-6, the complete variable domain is EPEVTQTPSHQVTQMGQEVILRCVPISNHLYFYWYRQILGQKVEFLVSFYNNEISEKSEIFDDQFSVERPDGSNFTLKIRSTKLEDSAMYFCASSEARGAGSPLHFGNGTRLTVT.

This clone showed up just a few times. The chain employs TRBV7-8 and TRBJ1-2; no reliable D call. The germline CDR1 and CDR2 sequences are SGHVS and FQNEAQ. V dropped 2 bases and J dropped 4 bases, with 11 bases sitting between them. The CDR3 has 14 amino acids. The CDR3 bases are TGTGCCAGCAGCTTAAACAAGGGCCGCTATGGCTACACCTTC. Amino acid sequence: CASSLNKGRYGYTF.

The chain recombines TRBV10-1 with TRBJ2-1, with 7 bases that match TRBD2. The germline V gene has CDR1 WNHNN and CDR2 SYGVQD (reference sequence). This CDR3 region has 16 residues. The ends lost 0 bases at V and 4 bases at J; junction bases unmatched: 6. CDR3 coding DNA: TGCGCCAGCAGTGAGTCGGTGGGAGGGCCGTACAATGAGCAGTTCTTC. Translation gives CASSESVGGPYNEQFF.

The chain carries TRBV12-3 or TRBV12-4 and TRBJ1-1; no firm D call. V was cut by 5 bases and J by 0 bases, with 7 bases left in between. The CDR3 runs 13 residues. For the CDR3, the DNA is TGTGCCAGCAGTCCGCAAATGAACACTGAAGCTTTCTTT. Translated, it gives CASSPQMNTEAFF.

CDR3 region: CASSGILGTGELFF. Here the CDR3 DNA reads TGCGCCAGCAGTGGCATTTTAGGGACCGGGGAGCTGTTTTTT. The J gene is TRBJ2-2, the V gene TRBV10-1; D call uncertain. The V end was cut by 4 bases, the J end by 5 bases, with 11 bases between. Looked up from germline, CDR1 is WNHNN and CDR2 is SYGVQD (reference sequence). The CDR3 loop spans 14 amino acids.

The DNA of the CDR3 is TGTGCCAGCTCTGCTAGCGGGGGGGCCGAGCAGTTCTTC. Amino acid sequence: CASSASGGAEQFF. V is TRBV18 and J is TRBJ2-1; 12 bases map to TRBD2. V dropped 6 bases and J dropped 10; count of bases not matched to a gene: 4. The CDR3 has 13 amino acids. Germline V gene lookup returns CDR1 KGHSH and CDR2 LQKENI.

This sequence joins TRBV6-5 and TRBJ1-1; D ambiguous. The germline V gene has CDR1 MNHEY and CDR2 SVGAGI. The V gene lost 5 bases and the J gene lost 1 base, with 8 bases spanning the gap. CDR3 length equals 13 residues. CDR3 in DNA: TGTGCCAGCAGTCTTCAGGAGAACACTGAAGCTTTCTTT. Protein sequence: CASSLQENTEAFF.

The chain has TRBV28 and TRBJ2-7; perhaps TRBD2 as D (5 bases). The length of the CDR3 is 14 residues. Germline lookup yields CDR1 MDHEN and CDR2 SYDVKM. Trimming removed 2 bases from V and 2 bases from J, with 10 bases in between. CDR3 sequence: CASSLTRGAYEQYF. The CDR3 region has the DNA TGTGCCAGCAGTTTAACCCGGGGAGCCTACGAGCAGTACTTC.

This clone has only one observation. CDR3 in amino acids: CASSQRQGGNTEAFF. The CDR3 DNA reads as TGTGCCAGCAGCCAACGACAGGGCGGGAACACTGAAGCTTTCTTT. The chain couples TRBV14 to TRBJ1-1; 7 bases agree with TRBD1. This CDR3 is built from 15 residues. Germline lookup yields CDR1 SGHDN and CDR2 FVKESK. The trim removed 2 bases at V and 1 base at J, leaving 4 bases unmatched.

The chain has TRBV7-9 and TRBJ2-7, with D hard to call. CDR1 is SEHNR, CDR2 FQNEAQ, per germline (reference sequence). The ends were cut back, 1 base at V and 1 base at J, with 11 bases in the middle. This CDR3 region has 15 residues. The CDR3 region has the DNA TGTGCCAGCAGCTTAGACGCTGACGGTTCCTACGAGCAGTACTTC. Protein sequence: CASSLDADGSYEQYF.

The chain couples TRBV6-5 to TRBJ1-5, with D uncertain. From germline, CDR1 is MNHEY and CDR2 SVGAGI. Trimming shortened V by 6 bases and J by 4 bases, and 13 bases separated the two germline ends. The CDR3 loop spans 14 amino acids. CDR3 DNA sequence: TGTGCCAGCAGCCCGACGGGGAGAAATCAGCCCCAGCATTTT. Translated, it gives CASSPTGRNQPQHF.

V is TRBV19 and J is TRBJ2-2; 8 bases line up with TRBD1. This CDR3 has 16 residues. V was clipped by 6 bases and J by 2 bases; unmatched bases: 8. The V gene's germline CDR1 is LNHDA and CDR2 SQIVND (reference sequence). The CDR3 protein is CASSHYRGTNTGELFF. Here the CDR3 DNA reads TGTGCCAGTAGCCATTACAGGGGGACCAACACCGGGGAGCTGTTTTTT.

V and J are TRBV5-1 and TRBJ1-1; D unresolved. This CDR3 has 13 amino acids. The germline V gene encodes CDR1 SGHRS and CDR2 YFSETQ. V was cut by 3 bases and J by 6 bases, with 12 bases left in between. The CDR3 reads CASSSGPGSEAFF. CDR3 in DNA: TGCGCCAGCAGCTCCGGGCCGGGATCTGAAGCTTTCTTT.

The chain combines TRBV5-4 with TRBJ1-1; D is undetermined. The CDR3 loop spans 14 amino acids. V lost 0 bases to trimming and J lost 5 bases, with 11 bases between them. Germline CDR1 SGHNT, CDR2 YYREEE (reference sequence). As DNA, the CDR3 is TGTGCCAGCAGCTTGGCCTGGGAAGAGACTGAAGCTTTCTTT. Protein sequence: CASSLAWEETEAFF.

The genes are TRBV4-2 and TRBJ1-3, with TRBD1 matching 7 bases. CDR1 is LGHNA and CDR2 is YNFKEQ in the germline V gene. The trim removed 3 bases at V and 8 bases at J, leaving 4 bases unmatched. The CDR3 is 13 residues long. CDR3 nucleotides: TGTGCCAGCAGCCATCGACAGGGACACACCATATATTTT. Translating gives CASSHRQGHTIYF.

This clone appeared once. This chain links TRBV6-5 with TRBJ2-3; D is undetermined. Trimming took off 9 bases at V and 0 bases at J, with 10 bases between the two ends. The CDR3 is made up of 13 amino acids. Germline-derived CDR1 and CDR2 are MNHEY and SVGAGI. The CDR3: CASSSGSTDTQYF. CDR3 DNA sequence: TGTGCCAGTTCTTCAGGAAGCACAGATACGCAGTATTTT.

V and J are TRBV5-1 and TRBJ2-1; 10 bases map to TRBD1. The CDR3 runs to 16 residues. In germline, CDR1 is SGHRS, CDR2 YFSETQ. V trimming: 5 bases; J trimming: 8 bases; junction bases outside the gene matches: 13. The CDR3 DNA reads TGCGCCAGCAGACAGACCGGGACAGGGGTGTGGGATGAGCAGTTCTTC. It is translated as CASRQTGTGVWDEQFF.

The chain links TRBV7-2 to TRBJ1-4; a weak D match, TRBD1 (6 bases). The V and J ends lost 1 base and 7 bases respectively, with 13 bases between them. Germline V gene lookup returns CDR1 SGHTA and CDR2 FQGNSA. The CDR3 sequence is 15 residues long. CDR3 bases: TGTGCCAGCAGCTTAGGAGGGGGGATACGTGAAAAACTGTTTTTT. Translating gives CASSLGGGIREKLFF.

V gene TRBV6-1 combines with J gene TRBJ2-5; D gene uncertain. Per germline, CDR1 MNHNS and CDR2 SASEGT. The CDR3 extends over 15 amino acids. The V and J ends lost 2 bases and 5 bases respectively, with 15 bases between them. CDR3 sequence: CASSESFTHWETQYF. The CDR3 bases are TGTGCCAGCAGTGAAAGTTTTACACACTGGGAGACCCAGTACTTC.

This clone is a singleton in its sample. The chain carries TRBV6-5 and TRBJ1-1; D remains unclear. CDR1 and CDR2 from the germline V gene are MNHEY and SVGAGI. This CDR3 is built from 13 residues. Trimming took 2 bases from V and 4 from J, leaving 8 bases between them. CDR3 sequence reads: CASSYASGTEAFF. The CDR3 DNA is TGTGCCAGCAGTTACGCTTCGGGCACTGAAGCTTTCTTT.

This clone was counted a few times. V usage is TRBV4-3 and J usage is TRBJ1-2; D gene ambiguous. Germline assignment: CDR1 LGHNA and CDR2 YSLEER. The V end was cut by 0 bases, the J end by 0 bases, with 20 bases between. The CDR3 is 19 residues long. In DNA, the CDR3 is TGCGCCAGCAGCCAAGAGGTGGCAGGCCAGCGGTCTTCTAACTATGGCTACACCTTC. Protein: CASSQEVAGQRSSNYGYTF.